These 21 T cell receptor beta chains originate from one sample sequenced in a study of T-cell memory formation after mild COVID-19. Via MiXCR, TCRdb re-called the 5' RACE reads, giving one row per CDR3 protein. This table holds about 160,000 distinct CDR3 sequences, roughly 31% found once. The sequencing sample was made of PBMCs or a T cell subset sorted from them (not recorded which). All receptors come from an adult woman who had mild COVID-19 (a few samples of this study predate the infection). Cell type and time point are not known.

This clonotype was seen only a few times. This rearrangement joins TRBV6-2 or TRBV6-3 to TRBJ2-1, with D unclear. V was cut by 7 bases and J by 7 bases, with 8 bases left in between. The CDR3 covers 11 residues. CDR1 is MNHEY, CDR2 SVGEGT, per germline. In DNA, the CDR3 is TGTGCCAGCACCATGGATAATGAGCAGTTCTTC. Translation: CASTMDNEQFF.

Written as DNA, the CDR3 is TGTGCCAGCAGGCTGACTGTGAACACTGAAGCTTTCTTT. This translates into CASRLTVNTEAFF. This chain uses TRBV6-5 with TRBJ1-1, with D hard to call. Germline V CDR1 and CDR2: MNHEY, SVGAGI. This CDR3 comprises 13 residues. Trimming left V 6 bases short and J 0 bases short, with 8 bases between.

The chain uses TRBV27 and TRBJ2-2; D ambiguous. The germline gives CDR1 MNHEY, CDR2 SMNVEV (reference sequence). CDR3 length: 15 amino acids. Trimming removed 10 bases at V and 1 base at J, with 16 bases between. CDR3 sequence (DNA): TGTGCCACCCTTCCCGCGACACAGAACACCGGGGAGCTGTTTTTT. Its protein product is CATLPATQNTGELFF.

The chain has TRBV20-1 and TRBJ1-1; the match to TRBD1 covers 7 bases. CDR1 DFQATT and CDR2 SNEGSKA come from the germline V gene (reference sequence). V lost 1 base and J lost 1; bases outside the gene matches: 3. The CDR3 sequence is 14 residues long. The CDR3 sequence: CSARGSGGNTEAFF. Here the CDR3 DNA reads TGCAGTGCTAGAGGGTCAGGGGGGAACACTGAAGCTTTCTTT.

This clonotype was observed a few times. The genes are TRBV5-6 and TRBJ1-2, with D maybe TRBD1 (6 bases). This CDR3 spans 16 amino acids. CDR1 is SGHDT, CDR2 YYEEEE, per germline. The germline V and J ends were trimmed by 0 bases and 0 bases, with 12 bases remaining between them. The DNA for the CDR3 is TGTGCCAGCAGCTTGGATGGGGGCCCAGCTAACTATGGCTACACCTTC. It codes for CASSLDGGPANYGYTF.

The rearrangement links TRBV7-6 to TRBJ2-1; D possibly corresponds to TRBD2 (6 bases). The germline gives CDR1 SGHVS, CDR2 FNYEAQ. CDR3 length: 13 amino acids. The V and J ends lost 7 bases and 6 bases respectively, with 13 bases between them. CDR3 loop: CASINRGSNEQFF. In DNA, the CDR3 is TGTGCCAGCATTAATCGGGGGAGCAATGAGCAGTTCTTC.

The sample holds many counts of this clonotype. This chain uses TRBV7-2 with TRBJ2-3; 10 nucleotides agree with TRBD2. Trimming took 8 bases from V and 7 from J; bases not matched to a gene: 15. Germline lookup yields CDR1 SGHTA and CDR2 FQGNSA. CDR3 size: 16 residues. CDR3 nucleotide sequence: TGTGCCAGCTCCCTATTGGGGACTAGCGCTTCGAATACGCAGTATTTT. Translating gives CASSLLGTSASNTQYF.

The gene calls are TRBV5-1 and TRBJ2-1; the match to TRBD2 covers 13 bases. Germline CDR1 and CDR2: SGHRS and YFSETQ. Trimming at V came to 3 bases and at J to 1 base, leaving 10 bases not matched to a gene. The CDR3 spans 19 residues. The CDR3 coding sequence is TGCGCCAGCAGCTCCTCGGGACTAGCGGGATACGTATCCTACAATGAGCAGTTCTTC. Translating gives CASSSSGLAGYVSYNEQFF.

The sample holds a few counts of this clonotype. The V and J genes are TRBV6-5 and TRBJ1-1; perhaps TRBD1 as D (5 bases). The CDR3 contains 14 residues. CDR1 is MNHEY, CDR2 SVGAGI, per germline. V was shortened by 2 bases and J by 5 bases, with 12 bases between the two germline ends. The CDR3: CASSYRGGETEAFF. DNA for the CDR3: TGTGCCAGCAGTTACCGGGGGGGGGAAACTGAAGCTTTCTTT.

There are many counts of this clonotype. The rearrangement uses TRBV4-1 and TRBJ1-1; 9 positions agree with TRBD1. V lost 5 bases, J lost 0 bases, and 10 bases stayed unmatched. This CDR3 spans 17 amino acids. Germline V gene sequence: CDR1 MGHRA, CDR2 YSYEKL. DNA of the CDR3: TGCGCCAGCAGCTCCCTAGGGGACAGGGTAATGAACACTGAAGCTTTCTTT. Translating gives CASSSLGDRVMNTEAFF.

The chain couples TRBV7-9 to TRBJ2-7; D is unresolved. Germline CDR1 is SEHNR and CDR2 is FQNEAQ (reference sequence). The V end lost 10 bases, the J end lost 5 bases, and 9 bases lay between the germline ends. The CDR3 contains 10 residues. CDR3 sequence (DNA): TGTGCCACCCGGCCGGACGAGCAGTACTTC. Translation: CATRPDEQYF.

This clonotype was counted a few times. The genes are TRBV6-2 or TRBV6-3 and TRBJ2-5; 7 nucleotides line up with TRBD1. The CDR3 is 12 amino acids. CDR1 and CDR2 (germline): MNHEY, SVGEGT. The ends lost 2 bases at V and 12 bases at J; junction bases unmatched: 6. The CDR3 DNA reads TGTGCCAGCAGTTACGCCCGGGACAGCGAGTACTTC. Translating it yields CASSYARDSEYF.

This chain joins TRBV9 and TRBJ2-2, with D perhaps TRBD1 or TRBD2 (6 bases each). This CDR3 has 16 amino acids. V was pared by 0 bases and J by 5 bases, with 14 bases between. Looked up from germline, CDR1 is SGDLS and CDR2 is YYNGEE. The CDR3 sequence: CASSVVPRGLTGELFF. The CDR3 DNA is TGTGCCAGCAGCGTAGTTCCTCGGGGGCTTACCGGGGAGCTGTTTTTT.

The chain employs TRBV7-2 and TRBJ2-7, with 10 bases identical to TRBD2. Germline trimming cut 5 bases from V and 2 bases from J; bases unmatched to any gene: 6. The CDR3 spans 15 residues. Germline CDR1 reads SGHTA; CDR2 reads FQGNSA. The CDR3 reads CASSPTSGGAYEQYF. CDR3 in DNA: TGTGCCAGCAGCCCCACGAGCGGGGGGGCCTACGAGCAGTACTTC.

This clonotype was observed a handful of times. The J gene is TRBJ2-7, the V gene TRBV25-1; 7 positions agree with TRBD2. Per the germline V gene, CDR1 is MGHDK and CDR2 is SYGVNS. The CDR3 sequence is 15 residues long. The trim removed 7 bases at V and 3 bases at J, leaving 12 bases unmatched. CDR3 DNA: TGTGCCAGCATGGCTAGCGGAGACCCATACTACGAGCAGTACTTC. The encoded protein is CASMASGDPYYEQYF.

The chain joins TRBV7-2 to TRBJ2-1, with D perhaps TRBD2 (6 bases). The CDR3 contains 14 residues. With 3 bases removed from V and 7 bases from J, the gap between germline ends came to 13 bases. In germline, CDR1 is SGHTA, CDR2 FQGNSA. CDR3 residues: CASSLAPGVNEQFF. In DNA, the CDR3 is TGTGCCAGCAGCTTGGCGCCGGGGGTAAATGAGCAGTTCTTC.

The chain combines TRBV2 with TRBJ2-2, with D possibly being TRBD1 (5 bases). CDR1 and CDR2 (germline): SNHLY, FYNNEI. Trimming took 1 base from V and 3 from J, leaving 6 bases between them. This CDR3 has 14 amino acids. This CDR3 is CASSEVQDTGELFF. The CDR3 region has the DNA TGTGCCAGCAGTGAAGTACAGGACACCGGGGAGCTGTTTTTT. Full variable domain (missing parts from reference TRBV2 and TRBJ2-2): EPEVTQTPSHQVTQMGQEVILRCVPISNHLYFYWYRQILGQKVEFLVSFYNNEISEKSEIFDDQFSVERPDGSNFTLKIRSTKLEDSAMYFCASSEVQDTGELFFGEGSRLTVL.

The chain recombines TRBV20-1 with TRBJ2-3, with 8 bases aligning to TRBD1. J lost 4 bases, V lost 3 bases, and 9 bases had no gene match. The CDR3 is 15 residues long. Germline V gene sequence: CDR1 DFQATT, CDR2 SNEGSKA (reference sequence). This chain's CDR3 is CSASSVQGASDTQYF. The CDR3 DNA reads as TGCAGTGCTAGTTCCGTCCAGGGGGCGTCAGATACGCAGTATTTT.

The chain recombines TRBV27 with TRBJ1-6; TRBD1 matches 9 bases. J lost 10 bases, V lost 6 bases, and 7 bases had no gene match. Germline V gene sequence: CDR1 MNHEY, CDR2 SMNVEV (reference sequence). The CDR3 is 14 amino acids. In nucleotides, the CDR3 is TGTGCCAGCAGCCGGGACAGGGTATTATCACCCCTCCACTTT. Encoded protein: CASSRDRVLSPLHF.

There are a few counts of this clonotype. The V call is TRBV12-3 or TRBV12-4, the J call TRBJ2-1; D is perhaps TRBD1 (5 bases). CDR3 length: 13 residues. The V and J ends lost 1 base and 8 bases respectively, with 9 bases between them. The CDR3 sequence is CASSLVRGDEQFF. The CDR3 bases are TGTGCCAGCAGTTTAGTTAGGGGTGATGAGCAGTTCTTC.

This clonotype showed up just a few times. The chain recombines TRBV20-1 with TRBJ1-5, with 8 bases that match TRBD1. CDR3 length: 13 amino acids. The V segment lost 5 bases and the J segment 3 bases; nucleotides outside the gene matches: 3. The V gene's germline CDR1 is DFQATT and CDR2 SNEGSKA (reference sequence). As DNA, the CDR3 is TGCAGTGCTTTACAGGGGGTCAATCAGCCCCAGCATTTT. This encodes CSALQGVNQPQHF.